The clone carrying this T cell receptor (beta chain) was counted at least ten times. Its antigen is still unknown. Using its own MiXCR run on the PCR reads, TCRdb lists one record per CDR3 protein. The sample lists around 470,000 distinct CDR3 sequences, over 20% occurring once. From germline, CDR1 is MNHEY and CDR2 SVGAGI. The V end lost 4 bases, the J end lost 2 bases, and 21 bases lay between the germline ends. CDR3 length equals 18 residues. This record comes from a study of molecular identifiers for immune sequencing clone quantification. Study-level findings and limits: Same-barcode identical TCR molecules could make highly expanded clones look smaller than they are.

The chain uses TRBV6-5 and TRBJ1-5; a weak D match, TRBD1 (6 bases). This TCR was sampled from a human donor in good health. Some libraries in this study had Jurkat cell RNA spiked in. The source material was naive CD8+ T cells from blood, with Jurkat cell RNA spiked in. Specified subset: FACS-sorted CD8+CD4-CCR7+CD45RA+ naive T cells. CDR3 bases: TGTGCCAGCAGTTTGGGTTGGGGGGCCCGGTCGGGCAATCAGCCCCAGCATTTT. It encodes CASSLGWGARSGNQPQHF.